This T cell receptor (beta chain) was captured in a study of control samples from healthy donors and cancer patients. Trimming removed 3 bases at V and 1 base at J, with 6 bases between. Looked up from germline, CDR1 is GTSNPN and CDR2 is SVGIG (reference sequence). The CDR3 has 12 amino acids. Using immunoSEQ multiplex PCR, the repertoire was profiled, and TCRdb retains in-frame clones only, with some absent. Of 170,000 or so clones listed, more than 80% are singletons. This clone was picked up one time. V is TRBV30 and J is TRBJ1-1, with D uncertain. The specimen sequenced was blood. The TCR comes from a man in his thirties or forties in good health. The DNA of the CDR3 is TGTGCCTGGAGCCGAAAGAACACTGAAGCTTTCTTT. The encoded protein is CAWSRKNTEAFF. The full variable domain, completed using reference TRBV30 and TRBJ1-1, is SQTIHQWPATLVQPVGSPLSLECTVEGTSNPNLYWYRQAAGRGLQLLFYSVGIGQISSEVPQNLSASRPQDRQFILSSKKLLLSDSGFYLCAWSRKNTEAFFGQGTRLTVV.